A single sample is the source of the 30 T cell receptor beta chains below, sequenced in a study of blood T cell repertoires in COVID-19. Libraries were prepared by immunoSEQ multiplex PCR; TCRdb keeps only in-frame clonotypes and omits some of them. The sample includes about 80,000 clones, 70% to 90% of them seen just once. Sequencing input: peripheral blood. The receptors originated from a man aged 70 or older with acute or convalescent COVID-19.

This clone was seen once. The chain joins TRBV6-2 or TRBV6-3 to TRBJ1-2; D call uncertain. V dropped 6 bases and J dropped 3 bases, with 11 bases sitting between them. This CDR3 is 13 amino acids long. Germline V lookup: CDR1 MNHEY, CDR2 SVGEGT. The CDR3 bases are TGTGCCAGCAGCCCGGCGACATACTATGGCTACACCTTC. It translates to CASSPATYYGYTF.

For the CDR3, the DNA is TGTGCCAGTAGTATGAGGGGGCGGGGTGAAAAACTGTTTTTT. Translation: CASSMRGRGEKLFF. The chain recombines TRBV19 with TRBJ1-4, with 7 nucleotides matching TRBD1. V lost 3 bases and J lost 7; bases outside the gene matches: 5. Germline V gives CDR1 LNHDA, CDR2 SQIVND (reference sequence). CDR3 size: 14 residues.

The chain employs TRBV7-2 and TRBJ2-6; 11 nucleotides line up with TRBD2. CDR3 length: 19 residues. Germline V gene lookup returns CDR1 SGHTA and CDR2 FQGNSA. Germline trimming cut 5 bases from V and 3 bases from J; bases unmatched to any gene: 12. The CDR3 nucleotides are TGTGCCAGCAGCCCACGGACTAGCGGGCTGTCTGGTGGGGCCAACGTCCTGACTTTC. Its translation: CASSPRTSGLSGGANVLTF.

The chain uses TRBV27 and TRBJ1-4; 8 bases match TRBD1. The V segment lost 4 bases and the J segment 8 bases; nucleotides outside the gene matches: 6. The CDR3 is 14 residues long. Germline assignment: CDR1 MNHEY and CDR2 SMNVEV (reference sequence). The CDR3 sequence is CASSSRGLREKLFF. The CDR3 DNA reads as TGTGCCAGCAGTTCCAGGGGGCTGCGAGAAAAACTGTTTTTT. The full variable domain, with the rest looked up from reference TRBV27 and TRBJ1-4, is EAQVTQNPRYLITVTGKKLTVTCSQNMNHEYMSWYRQDPGLGLRQIYYSMNVEVTDKGDVPEGYKVSRKEKRNFPLILESPSPNQTSLYFCASSSRGLREKLFFGSGTQLSVL.

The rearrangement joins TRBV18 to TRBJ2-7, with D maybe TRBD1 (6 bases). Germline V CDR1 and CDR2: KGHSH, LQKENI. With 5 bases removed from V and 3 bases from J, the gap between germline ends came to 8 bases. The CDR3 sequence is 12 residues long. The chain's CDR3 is CASSTGLYEQYF. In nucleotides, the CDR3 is TGTGCCAGCTCAACAGGGCTCTACGAGCAGTACTTC.

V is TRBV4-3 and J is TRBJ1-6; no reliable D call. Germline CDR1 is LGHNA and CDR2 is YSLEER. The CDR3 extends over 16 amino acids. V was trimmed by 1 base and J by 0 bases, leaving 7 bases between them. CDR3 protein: CASSQAYSSYNSPLHF. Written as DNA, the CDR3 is TGCGCCAGCAGCCAAGCATACAGCTCCTATAATTCACCCCTCCACTTT.

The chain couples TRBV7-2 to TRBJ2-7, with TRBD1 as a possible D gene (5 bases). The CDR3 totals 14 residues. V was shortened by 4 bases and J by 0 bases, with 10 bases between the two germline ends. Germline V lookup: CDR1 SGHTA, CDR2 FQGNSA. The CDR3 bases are TGTGCCAGCAGCTGGGGCCCGAGCTCCTACGAGCAGTACTTC. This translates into CASSWGPSSYEQYF.

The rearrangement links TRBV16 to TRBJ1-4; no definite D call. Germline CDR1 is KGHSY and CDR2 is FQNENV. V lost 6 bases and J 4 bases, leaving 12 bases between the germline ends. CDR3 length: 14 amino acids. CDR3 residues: CASRLDGVNEKLFF. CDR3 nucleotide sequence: TGTGCCAGCAGACTCGACGGGGTTAATGAAAAACTGTTTTTT.

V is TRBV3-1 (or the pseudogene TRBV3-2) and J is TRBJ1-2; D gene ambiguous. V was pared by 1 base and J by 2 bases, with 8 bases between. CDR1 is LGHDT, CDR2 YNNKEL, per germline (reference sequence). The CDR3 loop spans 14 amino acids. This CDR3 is CASSQGPQNYGYTF. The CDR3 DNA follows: TGTGCCAGCAGCCAAGGGCCACAGAACTATGGCTACACCTTC.

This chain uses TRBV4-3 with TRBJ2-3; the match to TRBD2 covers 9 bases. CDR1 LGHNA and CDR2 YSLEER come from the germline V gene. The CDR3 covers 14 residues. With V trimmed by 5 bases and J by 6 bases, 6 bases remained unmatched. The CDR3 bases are TGCGCCAGCAGCGTCCGGACTAGCGCTGATACGCAGTATTTT. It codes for CASSVRTSADTQYF.

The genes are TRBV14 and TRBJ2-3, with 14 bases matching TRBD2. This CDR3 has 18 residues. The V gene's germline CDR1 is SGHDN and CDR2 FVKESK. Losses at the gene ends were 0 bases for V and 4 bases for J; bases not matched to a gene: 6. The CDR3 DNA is TGTGCCAGCAGCCAAGATCGAAGACTAGCGGGAGGGTCAGATACGCAGTATTTT. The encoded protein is CASSQDRRLAGGSDTQYF.

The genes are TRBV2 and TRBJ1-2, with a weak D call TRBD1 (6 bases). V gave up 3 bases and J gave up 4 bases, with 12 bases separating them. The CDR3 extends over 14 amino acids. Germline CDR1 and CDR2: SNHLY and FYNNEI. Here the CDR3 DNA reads TGTGCCAGCAGTGAGGACAGCGGCGGCTATGGCTACACCTTC. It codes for CASSEDSGGYGYTF.

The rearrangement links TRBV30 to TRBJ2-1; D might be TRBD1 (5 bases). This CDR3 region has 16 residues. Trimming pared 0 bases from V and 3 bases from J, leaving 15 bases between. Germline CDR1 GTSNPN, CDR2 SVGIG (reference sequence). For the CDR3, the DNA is TGTGCCTGGAGTGTACCGTTCCAGGGCGACTACAATGAGCAGTTCTTC. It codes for CAWSVPFQGDYNEQFF.

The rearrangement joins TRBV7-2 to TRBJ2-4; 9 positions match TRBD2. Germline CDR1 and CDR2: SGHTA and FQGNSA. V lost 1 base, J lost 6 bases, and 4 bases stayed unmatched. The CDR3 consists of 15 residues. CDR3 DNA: TGTGCCAGCAGCTTAGATGCGGGGGGGATAAACATTCAGTACTTC. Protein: CASSLDAGGINIQYF.

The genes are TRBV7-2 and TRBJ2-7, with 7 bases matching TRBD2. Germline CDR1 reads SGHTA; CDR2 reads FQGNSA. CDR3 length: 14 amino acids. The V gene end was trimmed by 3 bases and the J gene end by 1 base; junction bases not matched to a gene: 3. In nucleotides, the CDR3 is TGTGCCAGCAGCTTCGGACTAGTGTCCTACGAGCAGTACTTC. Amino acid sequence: CASSFGLVSYEQYF.

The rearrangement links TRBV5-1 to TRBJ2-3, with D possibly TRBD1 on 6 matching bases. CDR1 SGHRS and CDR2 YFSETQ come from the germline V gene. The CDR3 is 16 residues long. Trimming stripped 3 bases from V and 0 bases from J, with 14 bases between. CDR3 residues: CASSSGTSPSTDTQYF. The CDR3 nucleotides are TGCGCCAGCAGCTCTGGGACATCCCCGAGCACAGATACGCAGTATTTT.

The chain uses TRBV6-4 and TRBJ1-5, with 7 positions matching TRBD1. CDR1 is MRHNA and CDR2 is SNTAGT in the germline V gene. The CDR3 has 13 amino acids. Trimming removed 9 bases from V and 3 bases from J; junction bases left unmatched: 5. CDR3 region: CARRGQINQPQHF. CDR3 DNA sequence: TGTGCCAGGCGGGGACAGATCAATCAGCCCCAGCATTTT.

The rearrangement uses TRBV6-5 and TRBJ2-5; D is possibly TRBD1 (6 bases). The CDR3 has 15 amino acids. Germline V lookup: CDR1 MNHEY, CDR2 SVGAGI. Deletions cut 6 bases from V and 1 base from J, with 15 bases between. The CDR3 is CASRAGTKIQETQYF. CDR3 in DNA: TGTGCCAGCAGGGCCGGGACAAAAATCCAAGAGACCCAGTACTTC.

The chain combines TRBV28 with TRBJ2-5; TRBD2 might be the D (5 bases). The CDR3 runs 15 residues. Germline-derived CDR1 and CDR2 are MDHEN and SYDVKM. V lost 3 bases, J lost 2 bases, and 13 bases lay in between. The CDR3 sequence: CASSFGVGGQETQYF. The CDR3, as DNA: TGTGCCAGCAGTTTCGGCGTTGGCGGGCAAGAGACCCAGTACTTC.

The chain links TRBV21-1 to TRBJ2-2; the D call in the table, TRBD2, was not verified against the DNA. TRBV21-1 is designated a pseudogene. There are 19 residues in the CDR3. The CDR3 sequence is CASKERSLAGATDTGELFF. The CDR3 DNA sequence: TGTGCCAGTAAAGAAAGGTCACTAGCGGGGGCCACGGACACCGGGGAGCTGTTTTTT.

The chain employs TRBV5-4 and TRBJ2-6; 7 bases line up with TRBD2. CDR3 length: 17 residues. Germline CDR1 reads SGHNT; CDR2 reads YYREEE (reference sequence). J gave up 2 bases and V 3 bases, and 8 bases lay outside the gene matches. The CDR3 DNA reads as TGTGCCAGCAGCTCGGGGGGACCATCGGCTGGGGCCAACGTCCTGACTTTC. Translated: CASSSGGPSAGANVLTF.

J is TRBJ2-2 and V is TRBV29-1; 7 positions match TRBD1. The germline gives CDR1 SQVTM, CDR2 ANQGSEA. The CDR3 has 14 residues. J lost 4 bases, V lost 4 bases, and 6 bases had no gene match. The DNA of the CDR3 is TGCAGCGTTGCTAGGACAGGACGCACCGGGGAGCTGTTTTTT. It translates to CSVARTGRTGELFF.

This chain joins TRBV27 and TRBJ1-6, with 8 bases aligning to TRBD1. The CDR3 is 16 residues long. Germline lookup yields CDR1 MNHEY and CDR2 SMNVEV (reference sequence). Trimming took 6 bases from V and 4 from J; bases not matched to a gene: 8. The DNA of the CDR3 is TGTGCCAGCAGCGACCGCAGGACAGGGTATAATTCACCCCTCCACTTT. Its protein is CASSDRRTGYNSPLHF.

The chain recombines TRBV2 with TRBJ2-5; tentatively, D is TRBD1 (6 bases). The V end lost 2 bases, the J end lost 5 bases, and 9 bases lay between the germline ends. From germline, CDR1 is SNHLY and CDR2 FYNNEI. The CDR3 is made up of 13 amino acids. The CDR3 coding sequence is TGTGCCAGCAGTGAACAGGGGTGGGAGACCCAGTACTTC. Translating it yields CASSEQGWETQYF.

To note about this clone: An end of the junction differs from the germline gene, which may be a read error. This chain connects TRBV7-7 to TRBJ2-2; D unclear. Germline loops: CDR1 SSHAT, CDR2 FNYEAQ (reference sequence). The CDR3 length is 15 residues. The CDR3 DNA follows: TGTGCTAGCAGCCATAGACCCCCGGGCACCGGGGAGCTGTTTTTT. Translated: CASSHRPPGTGELFF.

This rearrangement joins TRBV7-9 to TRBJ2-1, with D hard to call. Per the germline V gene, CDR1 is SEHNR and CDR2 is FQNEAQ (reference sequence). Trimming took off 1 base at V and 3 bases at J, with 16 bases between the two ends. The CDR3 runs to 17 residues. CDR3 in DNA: TGTGCCAGCAGCTTAGGAGTAGGAGCGAGCGACTACAATGAGCAGTTCTTC. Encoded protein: CASSLGVGASDYNEQFF.

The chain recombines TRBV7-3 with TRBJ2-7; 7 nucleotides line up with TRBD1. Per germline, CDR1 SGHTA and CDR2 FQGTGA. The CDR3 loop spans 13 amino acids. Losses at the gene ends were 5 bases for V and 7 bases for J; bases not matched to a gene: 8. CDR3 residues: CASSRVKTGEQYF. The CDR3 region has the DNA TGTGCCAGCAGCCGCGTCAAGACAGGGGAGCAGTACTTC.

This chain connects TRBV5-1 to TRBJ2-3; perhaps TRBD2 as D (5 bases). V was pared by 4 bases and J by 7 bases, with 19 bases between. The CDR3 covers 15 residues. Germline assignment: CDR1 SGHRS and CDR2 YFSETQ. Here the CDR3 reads CASSIGLESSHTQYF. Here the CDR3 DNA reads TGCGCCAGCAGCATTGGACTCGAGTCCAGCCATACGCAGTATTTT.

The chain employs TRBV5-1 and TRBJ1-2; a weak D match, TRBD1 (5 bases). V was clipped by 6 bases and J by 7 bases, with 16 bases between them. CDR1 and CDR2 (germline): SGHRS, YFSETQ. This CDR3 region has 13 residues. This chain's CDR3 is CASTSREGSGYTF. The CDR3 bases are TGCGCCAGCACCTCGAGGGAGGGGTCTGGCTACACCTTC. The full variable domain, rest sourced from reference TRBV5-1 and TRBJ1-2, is KAGVTQTPRYLIKTRGQQVTLSCSPISGHRSVSWYQQTPGQGLQFLFEYFSETQRNKGNFPGRFSGRQFSNSRSEMNVSTLELGDSALYLCASTSREGSGYTFGSGTRLTVV.

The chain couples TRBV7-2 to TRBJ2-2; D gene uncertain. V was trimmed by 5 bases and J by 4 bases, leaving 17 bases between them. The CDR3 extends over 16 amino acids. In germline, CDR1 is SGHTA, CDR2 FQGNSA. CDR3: CASSPQALISTGELFF. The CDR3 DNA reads TGTGCCAGCAGCCCGCAGGCTCTAATTTCCACCGGGGAGCTGTTTTTT.